A single T cell receptor beta chain is shown here with its context. Its specificity is unknown. This sample is drawn from a study of T cells expressing NK-cell markers. The wider study: Sorted CD3+CD56+NKG2C+, CD3+CD56+NKG2C- and CD3+CD56-NKG2C+ T cells provided the TCR beta repertoires. The study sequenced eight donors, seven HCMV-seropositive and one seronegative.

Notes on the study in general: The CD3+CD56-NKG2C+ fraction of a handful of donors was also led by these clonotypes. The share of CD8+ T cells held by dominant NKG2C+ clonotypes was 1.0-7.0% in six donors.

TCRdb reanalyzed the 5' RACE reads and collapses them to one entry per CDR3 protein, without DNA. The sample table includes 400,000 to 450,000 distinct CDR3 sequences. Germline lookup yields CDR1 KGHDR and CDR2 SFDVKD. There are 15 residues in the CDR3. The sequence was obtained from a woman between 18 and 70 years old in good health. Specimen: blood T cells: a sorted CD56 or NKG2C T cell subset, CD4+ or CD8+ T cells, or bulk PBMC T cells (not recorded which). The chain recombines TRBV24-1 with TRBJ2-5; TCRdb designates TRBD1, a call that cannot be tested without DNA. CDR3 residues: CATSDPDRGGETQYF.